The sequence of this TCR beta chain was determined in a study of molecular identifiers for immune sequencing clone quantification. Whole-study context: Four of five RNA aliquots from around 20,000 or 100,000 naive CD8 T cells were sequenced. Study-wide results and limits: Whereas clones above 20 RNA copies held under 1% of naive-cell molecules, they held over 97% of effector molecules.

The trim removed 0 bases at V and 2 bases at J, leaving 9 bases unmatched. CDR1 SNHLY and CDR2 FYNNEI come from the germline V gene. The CDR3 extends over 17 amino acids. Previously described methods with listed TCR primers produced the bulk TCR libraries. TCRdb independently ran MiXCR on the PCR reads; one entry per CDR3 protein. The sample consists of under 350,000 distinct CDR3 sequences, about 23% of them appearing once. Researchers sorted naive CD8 T cells as cells that were CD8+CD4-CCR7+CD45RA+. This clonotype turned up a few times. Its cognate antigen is unknown. The material sequenced was naive CD8+ T cells from blood, with Jurkat cell RNA spiked in. Documented subset: FACS-sorted CD8+CD4-CCR7+CD45RA+ naive T cells. This receptor was identified in a human donor in good health. Some libraries in this study had Jurkat cell RNA spiked in. The V call is TRBV2, the J call TRBJ1-2; 7 bases are a match to TRBD1. CDR3 DNA sequence: TGTGCCAGCAGTGAAGCGTTAATGGGACAGCCGAACTATGGCTACACCTTC. Residues: CASSEALMGQPNYGYTF.